A single sample gave rise to the 28 T cell receptor beta chains below, sequenced in a study of blood T cell repertoires in COVID-19. Sequenced by immunoSEQ multiplex PCR; TCRdb stores in-frame clones only, minus some. This table holds 100,000 to 150,000 clones, roughly 90% found once. The sample consisted of peripheral blood. These receptors were collected from a woman aged 60 to 75 with COVID-19, enrolled during active disease.

V is TRBV27 and J is TRBJ1-2; D is ambiguous. Germline V gene sequence: CDR1 MNHEY, CDR2 SMNVEV (reference sequence). Between the trimmed V and J ends, which lost 3 bases and 5 bases, there was a span of 13 bases. The CDR3 is 14 amino acids. CDR3 region: CASSFLGRRYGYTF. The CDR3 DNA follows: TGTGCCAGCAGTTTTCTGGGGAGAAGGTATGGCTACACCTTC.

This chain joins TRBV25-1 and TRBJ1-2, with 7 bases lining up with TRBD1. This CDR3 is built from 15 residues. Per germline, CDR1 MGHDK and CDR2 SYGVNS. V shed 2 bases, J shed 4 bases, and the junction held 7 bases outside the gene matches. The CDR3 here is CASSEGDRSFYGYTF. CDR3 nucleotides: TGTGCCAGCAGTGAAGGGGACAGATCCTTCTATGGCTACACCTTC.

V gene TRBV18 combines with J gene TRBJ1-6, with D uncertain. Germline V lookup: CDR1 KGHSH, CDR2 LQKENI. Trimming cost V 4 bases and J 8 bases, with 15 bases left between them. The CDR3 contains 15 residues. DNA of the CDR3: TGTGCCAGCTCACTTTCTGGTGGGGAGGATTCACCCCTCCACTTT. Amino acid sequence: CASSLSGGEDSPLHF.

The chain couples TRBV27 to TRBJ1-3; D is ambiguous. This CDR3 has 15 amino acids. Trimming removed 2 bases from V and 0 bases from J, with 8 bases in between. The V gene's germline CDR1 is MNHEY and CDR2 SMNVEV (reference sequence). CDR3 sequence reads: CASSLGANSGNTIYF. The CDR3, as DNA: TGTGCCAGCAGTTTAGGTGCTAACTCTGGAAACACCATATATTTT.

This chain joins TRBV7-2 and TRBJ2-6; D remains unclear. The length of the CDR3 is 15 residues. Germline assignment: CDR1 SGHTA and CDR2 FQGNSA. V dropped 1 base and J dropped 0 bases, with 4 bases sitting between them. The CDR3 reads CASSLGGSGANVLTF. The CDR3 DNA reads TGTGCCAGCAGCTTAGGAGGCTCTGGGGCCAACGTCCTGACTTTC.

This chain uses TRBV6-2 or TRBV6-3 with TRBJ1-5; 7 nucleotides agree with TRBD1. The CDR3 length is 19 residues. Germline CDR1 and CDR2: MNHEY and SVGEGT. The J segment lost 5 bases and the V segment lost 0 bases, leaving 16 bases of the junction unmatched. CDR3 region: CASSYSRSLGDSRYQPQHF. In DNA, the CDR3 is TGTGCCAGCAGTTACTCGAGAAGTCTAGGGGACAGTCGGTATCAGCCCCAGCATTTT.

The chain has TRBV14 and TRBJ1-6; 9 positions agree with TRBD1. V lost 4 bases, J lost 4 bases, and 2 bases stayed unmatched. The germline gives CDR1 SGHDN, CDR2 FVKESK. The CDR3 has 15 residues. CDR3 sequence: CASSPGQGYNSPLHF. The CDR3 nucleotides are TGTGCCAGCAGCCCGGGACAGGGATATAATTCACCCCTCCACTTT.

This sequence joins TRBV11-2 and TRBJ2-1, with D tentatively TRBD2 (5 bases). The V end was cut by 0 bases, the J end by 10 bases, with 13 bases between. Germline V lookup: CDR1 SGHAT, CDR2 FQNNGV. The CDR3 extends over 14 amino acids. Here the CDR3 reads CASSLDQLAHEQFF. CDR3 coding DNA: TGTGCCAGCAGCTTAGATCAGCTAGCACACGAGCAGTTCTTC. The full variable domain, its missing parts supplied by reference TRBV11-2 and TRBJ2-1, is EAGVAQSPRYKIIEKRQSVAFWCNPISGHATLYWYQQILGQGPKLLIQFQNNGVVDDSQLPKDRFSAERLKGVDSTLKIQPAKLEDSAVYLCASSLDQLAHEQFFGPGTRLTVL.

The J gene is TRBJ2-5, the V gene TRBV9; 8 positions match TRBD2. After removal of 0 bases from V and 1 base from J, the junction contained 5 bases not matched to a gene. The CDR3 totals 16 residues. Germline CDR1 SGDLS, CDR2 YYNGEE. The CDR3: CASSVGVAGFQETQYF. Written as DNA, the CDR3 is TGTGCCAGCAGCGTAGGGGTAGCGGGGTTCCAAGAGACCCAGTACTTC.

The chain is built from TRBV5-6 and TRBJ1-1; 7 bases match TRBD1. Germline loops: CDR1 SGHDT, CDR2 YYEEEE. CDR3 size: 15 residues. Trimming at V came to 3 bases and at J to 1 base, leaving 6 bases not matched to a gene. The CDR3 here is CASSSFGTENTEAFF. The CDR3 bases are TGTGCCAGCAGCTCATTCGGGACAGAGAACACTGAAGCTTTCTTT.

The chain couples TRBV4-1 to TRBJ1-1, with D hard to call. Trimming cost V 1 base and J 3 bases, with 9 bases left between them. From germline, CDR1 is MGHRA and CDR2 YSYEKL. The CDR3 is 14 amino acids. CDR3 nucleotides: TGCGCCAGCAGCCAAGTGTCGACACACACTGAAGCTTTCTTT. Its translation: CASSQVSTHTEAFF.

The chain carries TRBV30 and TRBJ2-3, with a tentative D call TRBD2 (6 bases). The CDR3 totals 14 residues. V was pared by 4 bases and J by 4 bases, with 15 bases between. Germline V gene lookup returns CDR1 GTSNPN and CDR2 SVGIG (reference sequence). The CDR3 protein is CAWNPVGGADTQYF. The CDR3 coding sequence is TGTGCCTGGAACCCCGTGGGCGGGGCAGATACGCAGTATTTT.

This chain uses TRBV12-5 with TRBJ1-1, with 7 positions matching TRBD1. V was pared by 3 bases and J by 3 bases, with 10 bases of the junction left unmatched. In germline, CDR1 is LGHNT, CDR2 FRNRAP. The CDR3 contains 16 residues. The CDR3 region is CASGLRDSHLYTEAFF. The CDR3 DNA reads TGTGCTAGTGGTTTACGGGACAGCCATCTTTACACTGAAGCTTTCTTT.

The chain is built from TRBV9 and TRBJ2-3; no definite D call. The germline CDR1 and CDR2 sequences are SGDLS and YYNGEE. V was clipped by 0 bases and J by 2 bases, with 13 bases between them. CDR3 length: 16 amino acids. CDR3 in amino acids: CASSVGPFGYTDTQYF. The CDR3 coding sequence is TGTGCCAGCAGCGTAGGCCCGTTCGGGTACACAGATACGCAGTATTTT.

The CDR3 nucleotides read TGCAGCGCCTTACCGGGACAGGGTTACAGCTATGGCTACACCTTC. It yields the protein CSALPGQGYSYGYTF. The chain joins TRBV29-1 to TRBJ1-2; 9 bases fit TRBD1. Germline assignment: CDR1 SQVTM and CDR2 ANQGSEA. The CDR3 has 15 amino acids. V shed 7 bases and J 4 bases; nucleotides not matched to a gene: 13.

This clone came up once. V gene TRBV5-1 combines with J gene TRBJ2-3; weak D call: TRBD2 (6 bases). The V gene's germline CDR1 is SGHRS and CDR2 YFSETQ. The V end lost 4 bases, the J end lost 3 bases, and 9 bases lay between the germline ends. CDR3 length equals 13 residues. The CDR3 DNA sequence: TGCGCCAGCAGCCTCCGGGAGACAGATACGCAGTATTTT. It translates to CASSLRETDTQYF.

The rearrangement uses TRBV7-9 and TRBJ2-7; 8 bases agree with TRBD2. V shed 9 bases and J 5 bases; nucleotides not matched to a gene: 9. This CDR3 is built from 13 residues. The germline gives CDR1 SEHNR, CDR2 FQNEAQ (reference sequence). CDR3 amino acids: CASQAGVLNEQYF. In DNA, the CDR3 is TGTGCCAGTCAAGCGGGGGTGCTCAACGAGCAGTACTTC.

The V gene is TRBV10-3, the J gene TRBJ2-3; 8 bases are a match to TRBD2. Trimming took 11 bases from V and 6 from J; bases not matched to a gene: 13. Germline CDR1 reads ENHRY; CDR2 reads SYGVKD. The CDR3 has 14 residues. The CDR3 here is CAGNNGGAKDTQYF. The CDR3 coding sequence is TGTGCCGGCAACAACGGGGGGGCCAAGGATACGCAGTATTTT.

This clone has a handful of counts. J is TRBJ1-1 and V is TRBV5-5; D ambiguous. The germline V gene encodes CDR1 SGHKS and CDR2 YYEKEE (reference sequence). This CDR3 spans 14 amino acids. V was pared by 2 bases and J by 8 bases, with 16 bases between. The CDR3 here is CASSFIGSEAEAFF. The CDR3 DNA reads TGTGCCAGCAGCTTTATTGGCTCCGAGGCCGAAGCTTTCTTT.

The chain has TRBV11-3 and TRBJ2-3, with 9 bases matching TRBD1. The CDR3 runs 14 residues. The V gene end was trimmed by 5 bases and the J gene end by 3 bases; junction bases not matched to a gene: 3. Germline V gene lookup returns CDR1 SGHNT and CDR2 YENEEA. In DNA, the CDR3 is TGTGCCAGCAGCGACAGGGGGACAACAGATACGCAGTATTTT. It yields the protein CASSDRGTTDTQYF.

The chain has TRBV19 and TRBJ1-5; the D is unclear. Trimming cost V 5 bases and J 4 bases, with 6 bases left between them. This CDR3 is built from 12 residues. Germline CDR1 is LNHDA and CDR2 is SQIVND (reference sequence). CDR3 amino acids: CASSLQNQPQHF. The CDR3 DNA follows: TGTGCCAGTAGTCTACAGAATCAGCCCCAGCATTTT.

The chain recombines TRBV7-2 with TRBJ2-7; TRBD2 aligns across 10 bases. CDR1 is SGHTA, CDR2 FQGNSA, per germline. This CDR3 is built from 15 residues. Trimming removed 0 bases from V and 4 bases from J; junction bases left unmatched: 3. CDR3 sequence: CASSLAPSGGYEQYF. The CDR3 coding sequence is TGTGCCAGCAGCTTAGCCCCTAGCGGGGGTTACGAGCAGTACTTC.

The chain recombines TRBV25-1 with TRBJ1-4, with a weak D call TRBD1 (5 bases). V dropped 8 bases and J dropped 4 bases, with 14 bases sitting between them. Germline-derived CDR1 and CDR2 are MGHDK and SYGVNS. This CDR3 spans 14 amino acids. CDR3 protein: CASRGLVLNEKLFF. DNA of the CDR3: TGTGCCAGCCGGGGGTTGGTTCTTAATGAAAAACTGTTTTTT.

This chain links TRBV19 with TRBJ2-7; 7 bases fit TRBD1. Unmatched junction bases numbered 5, after V lost 3 bases and J lost 3 bases. From germline, CDR1 is LNHDA and CDR2 SQIVND (reference sequence). CDR3 length: 14 residues. The CDR3 sequence is CASSIQGDLYEQYF. CDR3 bases: TGTGCCAGTAGTATCCAGGGGGACCTCTACGAGCAGTACTTC.

V and J are TRBV6-5 and TRBJ1-5; tentatively, D is TRBD1 (6 bases). This CDR3 spans 15 amino acids. Germline assignment: CDR1 MNHEY and CDR2 SVGAGI. Trimming left V 7 bases short and J 3 bases short, with 16 bases between. The CDR3 DNA follows: TGTGCCAGCACCATCTCCGGACAGAACAATCAGCCCCAGCATTTT. It codes for CASTISGQNNQPQHF.

This clone was detected only a few times. The chain couples TRBV7-9 to TRBJ1-2, with 7 bases fitting TRBD1. Germline V CDR1 and CDR2: SEHNR, FQNEAQ (reference sequence). V lost 6 bases and J lost 3; bases outside the gene matches: 4. This CDR3 region has 13 residues. In DNA form, the CDR3 reads TGTGCCAGCAGGAGCGACAGGGACTATGGCTACACCTTC. This translates into CASRSDRDYGYTF.

This rearrangement joins TRBV3-1 (or the pseudogene TRBV3-2) to TRBJ1-5; 9 nucleotides line up with TRBD1. CDR1 and CDR2 from the germline V gene are LGHDT and YNNKEL (reference sequence). Germline trimming cut 6 bases from V and 3 bases from J; bases unmatched to any gene: 6. There are 15 residues in the CDR3. The CDR3 reads CASSRTGAHNQPQHF. The CDR3 nucleotides read TGTGCCAGCAGTCGGACAGGGGCCCACAATCAGCCCCAGCATTTT.

The V and J genes are TRBV7-2 and TRBJ2-5; 8 positions match TRBD1. V lost 3 bases and J lost 3; bases outside the gene matches: 9. CDR1 and CDR2 (germline): SGHTA, FQGNSA. The length of the CDR3 is 16 residues. The CDR3 loop reads CASSFYGTGGKETQYF. The DNA of the CDR3 is TGTGCCAGCAGCTTTTACGGAACAGGGGGGAAAGAGACCCAGTACTTC.